A single count supports the clone carrying this T cell receptor (beta chain). Random-hexamer reverse transcription was applied to about 0.45 to 1 ug RNA. TCRdb reprocessed the immunoSEQ multiplex PCR reads via MiXCR and lists one record per CDR3 protein. The profile shows about 130,000 distinct CDR3 sequences, around 75% of them singletons. The data derive from a study of CD8 T cells in Susac syndrome. V lost 5 bases and J lost 10, with 15 bases in between. The length of the CDR3 is 14 residues. Sequenced material: CD8+ T cells from PBMCs. The chain links TRBV12-3 or TRBV12-4 to TRBJ1-6; D unclear. This receptor was identified in a human donor with multiple sclerosis. CDR3 region: CASSIVGSGSPLHF. The CDR3 nucleotides are TGTGCCAGCAGTATCGTCGGCAGCGGATCACCCCTCCACTTT.